These 3 T cell receptor beta chains originate from one sample sequenced in a study of blood T cell repertoires in COVID-19. The protocol was immunoSEQ multiplex PCR, while the TCRdb copy is restricted to in-frame clones and leaves out a portion. The sample gives more than 200,000 clones, about 85% of which show up once; roughly 10% is in the top ten. Input material: peripheral blood. The receptor source for this set is a woman aged 45-59 years with COVID-19, enrolled during active disease.

The rearrangement uses TRBV2 and TRBJ2-1; D is undetermined. The ends were cut back, 6 bases at V and 0 bases at J, with 12 bases in the middle. Germline CDR1 reads SNHLY; CDR2 reads FYNNEI. The CDR3 covers 15 residues. The CDR3: CASRRGLVSYNEQFF. As DNA, the CDR3 is TGTGCCAGCAGGAGAGGTCTCGTCTCCTACAATGAGCAGTTCTTC. The full variable domain, with the rest looked up from reference TRBV2 and TRBJ2-1, is EPEVTQTPSHQVTQMGQEVILRCVPISNHLYFYWYRQILGQKVEFLVSFYNNEISEKSEIFDDQFSVERPDGSNFTLKIRSTKLEDSAMYFCASRRGLVSYNEQFFGPGTRLTVL.

This chain connects TRBV18 to TRBJ2-1, with D uncertain. Deletions cut 3 bases from V and 5 bases from J, with 11 bases between. The CDR3 is 14 amino acids. Germline CDR1 and CDR2: KGHSH and LQKENI. The CDR3 region is CASSPRYTDNEQFF. As DNA, the CDR3 is TGTGCCAGCTCACCCAGATACACCGACAATGAGCAGTTCTTC.

The V call is TRBV20-1, the J call TRBJ1-5, with no clear D. The V end lost 3 bases, the J end lost 5 bases, and 11 bases lay between the germline ends. The CDR3 length is 13 residues. Germline V gene data show CDR1 as DFQATT and CDR2 as SNEGSKA (reference sequence). CDR3 region: CSASVRGDQPQHF. The CDR3 DNA reads as TGCAGTGCTAGTGTGCGCGGGGATCAGCCCCAGCATTTT.